This TCR beta chain was sequenced for a study of T cell responses to AZD1222 COVID-19 vaccine. V was pared by 6 bases and J by 0 bases, with 12 bases between. The CDR3 has 15 amino acids. In germline, CDR1 is SEHNR, CDR2 FQNEAQ (reference sequence). Clones were read by immunoSEQ multiplex PCR, and TCRdb kept only the in-frame ones, dropping some. Among more than 100,000 clones listed, over 90% were seen once. J is TRBJ2-1 and V is TRBV7-9; D is unclear. The input for sequencing was peripheral blood, taken on day 0 of AZD1222 vaccination. The receptor was derived from an adult in good health. CDR3 DNA sequence: TGTGCCAGCAGTACCGACGTAGCCTCCTACAATGAGCAGTTCTTC. Encoded protein: CASSTDVASYNEQFF.